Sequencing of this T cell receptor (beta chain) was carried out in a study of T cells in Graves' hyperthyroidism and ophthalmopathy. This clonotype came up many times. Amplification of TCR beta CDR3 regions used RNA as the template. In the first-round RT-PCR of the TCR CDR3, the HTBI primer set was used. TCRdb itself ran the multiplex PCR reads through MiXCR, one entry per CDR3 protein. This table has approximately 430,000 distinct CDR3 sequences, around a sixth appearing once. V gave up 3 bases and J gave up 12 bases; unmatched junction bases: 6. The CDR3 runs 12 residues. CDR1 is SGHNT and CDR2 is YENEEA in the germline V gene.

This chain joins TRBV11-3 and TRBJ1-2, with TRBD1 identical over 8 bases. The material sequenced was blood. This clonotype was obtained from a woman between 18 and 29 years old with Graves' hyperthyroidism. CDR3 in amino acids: CASSFGQGGNTF. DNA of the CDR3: TGTGCCAGCAGCTTCGGACAGGGAGGAAACACCTTC. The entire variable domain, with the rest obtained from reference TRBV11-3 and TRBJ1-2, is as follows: EAGVVQSPRYKIIEKKQPVAFWCNPISGHNTLYWYLQNLGQGPELLIRYENEEAVDDSQLPKDRFSAERLKGVDSTLKIQPAELGDSAVYLCASSFGQGGNTFGSGTRLTVV.